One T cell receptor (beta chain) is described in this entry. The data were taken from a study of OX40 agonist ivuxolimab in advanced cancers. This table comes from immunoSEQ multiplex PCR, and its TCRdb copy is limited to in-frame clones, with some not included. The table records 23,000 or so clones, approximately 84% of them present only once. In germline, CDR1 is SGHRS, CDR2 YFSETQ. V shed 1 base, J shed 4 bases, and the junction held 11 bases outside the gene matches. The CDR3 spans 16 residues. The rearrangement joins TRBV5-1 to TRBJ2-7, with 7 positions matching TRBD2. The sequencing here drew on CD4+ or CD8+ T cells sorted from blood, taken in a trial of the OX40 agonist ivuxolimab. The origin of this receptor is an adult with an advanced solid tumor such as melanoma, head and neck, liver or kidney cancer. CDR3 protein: CASSLPTAGRAYEQYF. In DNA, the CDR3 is TGCGCCAGCAGCTTGCCCACCGCAGGGAGGGCGTACGAGCAGTACTTC.